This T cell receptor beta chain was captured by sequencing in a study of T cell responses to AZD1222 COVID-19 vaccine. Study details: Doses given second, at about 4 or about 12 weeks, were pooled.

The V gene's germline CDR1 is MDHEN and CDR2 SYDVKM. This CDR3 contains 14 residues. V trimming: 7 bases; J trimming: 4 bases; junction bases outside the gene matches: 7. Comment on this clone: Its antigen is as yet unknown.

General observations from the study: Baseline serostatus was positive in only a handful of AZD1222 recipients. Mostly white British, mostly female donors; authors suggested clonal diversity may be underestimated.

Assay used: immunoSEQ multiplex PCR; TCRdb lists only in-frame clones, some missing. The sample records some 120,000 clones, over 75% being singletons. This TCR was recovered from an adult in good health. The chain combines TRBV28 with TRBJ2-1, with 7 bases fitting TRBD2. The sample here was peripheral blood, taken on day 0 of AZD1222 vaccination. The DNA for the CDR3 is TGTGCCAGCACCTGGGAGGGAGGGTACAATGAGCAGTTCTTC. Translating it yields CASTWEGGYNEQFF.